This TCR beta chain was observed in a study of preoperative IRX-2 immunotherapy in early breast cancer. The repertoire was sequenced with immunoSEQ multiplex PCR; TCRdb's copy has only in-frame clones and lacks some. The table lists 3,000 to 4,000 clones, 65% to 85% of them singletons. Noted treatment: preoperative locoregional IRX-2 cytokine immunotherapy. Between the trimmed V and J ends, which lost 6 bases and 4 bases, there was a span of 12 bases. This CDR3 contains 13 residues. The chain carries TRBV23-1 and TRBJ1-2; D is ambiguous. TRBV23-1 is flagged as an ORF with uncertain function. Here the sequenced sample was tumor tissue, taken before IRX-2 immunotherapy. The TCR originated in a human donor with breast cancer. The CDR3 DNA reads as TGCGCCAGCAGCGATACCGGGTCCTATGGCTACACCTTC. This translates into CASSDTGSYGYTF.